This TCR beta chain derives from a study of blood T cells in healthy people across ages. Germline lookup yields CDR1 SGHTA and CDR2 FQGTGA. The length of the CDR3 is 15 residues. V dropped 1 base and J dropped 1; count of bases not matched to a gene: 1. With respect to this clonotype: Its matching antigen is unknown.

General study points: Higher diversity and more naive CD4+ cells were features of long-lived donors, compared to aged donors.

Total RNA was extracted at no less than 6 micrograms per sample. The second PCR ran about 6 to 12 cycles with a sample-barcoded 5' primer and J-beta primers. One entry per CDR3 protein results from TCRdb running MiXCR on the 5' RACE reads. Here the sample spans some 1.6 million distinct CDR3 sequences, roughly 30% being singletons. The sequence was collected from a woman aged 25 to 39 in good health. The source material was blood. The chain is built from TRBV7-3 and TRBJ2-1; 7 bases align to TRBD1. CDR3 coding DNA: TGTGCCAGCAGCTTAAAACAGGGGTCCTACAATGAGCAGTTCTTC. It specifies CASSLKQGSYNEQFF.